Below are 28 T cell receptor beta chains sequenced from a single sample in a study of blood T cell repertoires in COVID-19. TCRdb's copy holds only in-frame clones and misses some; the assay was immunoSEQ multiplex PCR. The table includes around 150,000 clones, 70% to 90% detected once. Sequencing was carried out using PBMCs or T cells enriched from blood (not recorded which). These receptors were collected from a man in his forties or fifties who had recovered from COVID-19.

This clone was observed a few times. The chain employs TRBV9 and TRBJ1-2; no definite D call. CDR3 length equals 13 residues. Germline CDR1 is SGDLS and CDR2 is YYNGEE. With 3 bases removed from V and 0 bases from J, the gap between germline ends came to 6 bases. The CDR3: CASSDPANYGYTF. The CDR3 nucleotides read TGTGCCAGCAGCGATCCTGCTAACTATGGCTACACCTTC.

The chain links TRBV5-1 to TRBJ1-2; TRBD1 matches at 11 bases. CDR1 and CDR2 from the germline V gene are SGHRS and YFSETQ. The CDR3 is made up of 17 amino acids. Trimming at V came to 4 bases and at J to 8 bases, leaving 16 bases not matched to a gene. CDR3: CASSLRPGTGGRSGYTF. DNA of the CDR3: TGCGCCAGCAGCCTACGTCCCGGGACAGGGGGAAGAAGCGGCTACACCTTC.

The V gene is TRBV9, the J gene TRBJ2-3; no clear D gene. The germline V gene encodes CDR1 SGDLS and CDR2 YYNGEE. This CDR3 has 15 residues. The V and J ends lost 0 bases and 2 bases respectively, with 10 bases between them. The DNA for the CDR3 is TGTGCCAGCAGCGTAGATATCGTCCCCACAGATACGCAGTATTTT. This sequence encodes CASSVDIVPTDTQYF.

The rearrangement joins TRBV5-1 to TRBJ2-3; 8 bases fit TRBD1. Germline V CDR1 and CDR2: SGHRS, YFSETQ. J was trimmed by 0 bases and V by 0 bases; bases with no gene match: 12. This CDR3 region has 19 residues. CDR3 sequence: CASSLGETGAAGSTDTQYF. The CDR3 DNA is TGCGCCAGCAGCTTGGGGGAGACAGGGGCAGCTGGGAGCACAGATACGCAGTATTTT.

The V gene is TRBV25-1, the J gene TRBJ1-2; the match to TRBD1 covers 9 bases. Germline assignment: CDR1 MGHDK and CDR2 SYGVNS. V lost 4 bases to trimming and J lost 2 bases; unmatched junction nucleotides: 5. CDR3 size: 15 residues. The CDR3 region has the DNA TGTGCCAGCAGTGGTGCCGGGACAGGGAACTATGGCTACACCTTC. Protein product: CASSGAGTGNYGYTF.

This clone was picked up a small number of times. The rearrangement uses TRBV5-1 and TRBJ2-7; a weak D match, TRBD1 (6 bases). Trimming pared 0 bases from V and 2 bases from J, leaving 15 bases between. The length of the CDR3 is 16 residues. CDR1 SGHRS and CDR2 YFSETQ come from the germline V gene. For the CDR3, the DNA is TGCGCCAGCAGCTTGGCCGAACAGGGCTATACCTACGAGCAGTACTTC. Translated: CASSLAEQGYTYEQYF. Supplemented by reference TRBV5-1 and TRBJ2-7, the full variable domain reads KAGVTQTPRYLIKTRGQQVTLSCSPISGHRSVSWYQQTPGQGLQFLFEYFSETQRNKGNFPGRFSGRQFSNSRSEMNVSTLELGDSALYLCASSLAEQGYTYEQYFGPGTRLTVT.

The chain joins TRBV27 to TRBJ1-4, with D hard to call. The V end lost 3 bases, the J end lost 10 bases, and 15 bases lay between the germline ends. This CDR3 has 14 amino acids. Germline CDR1 MNHEY, CDR2 SMNVEV (reference sequence). The CDR3, as DNA: TGTGCCAGCAGTTTGTCCCCTCACGCAGGAAAACTGTTTTTT. It codes for CASSLSPHAGKLFF.

This clone came up a few times. The chain uses TRBV3-1 (or the pseudogene TRBV3-2) and TRBJ1-2; TRBD1 agrees at 11 bases. The CDR3 has 16 residues. J was trimmed by 4 bases and V by 1 base; bases with no gene match: 5. Germline values: CDR1 LGHDT, CDR2 YNNKEL (reference sequence). This chain's CDR3 is CASSQGDRGLGYGYTF. The DNA of the CDR3 is TGTGCCAGCAGCCAAGGGGACAGGGGGTTGGGCTATGGCTACACCTTC.

The gene calls are TRBV6-6 and TRBJ2-3; 9 bases match TRBD2. With 6 bases clipped from V and 1 base from J, the junction kept 2 bases outside the gene matches. This CDR3 comprises 14 residues. Germline V gives CDR1 MNHNY, CDR2 SVGAGI (reference sequence). CDR3 sequence (DNA): TGTGCCAGCAGCCGGACTAGCGGCACAGATACGCAGTATTTT. Residues: CASSRTSGTDTQYF.

The chain combines TRBV3-1 (or the pseudogene TRBV3-2) with TRBJ2-1; perhaps TRBD2 as D (6 bases). This CDR3 is built from 12 residues. Germline V gene data show CDR1 as LGHDT and CDR2 as YNNKEL (reference sequence). V dropped 4 bases and J dropped 12 bases, with 13 bases sitting between them. CDR3 bases: TGTGCCAGCAGCCTGCGGGACCCAGTGCAGTTCTTC. Its translation: CASSLRDPVQFF.

V and J are TRBV6-2 or TRBV6-3 and TRBJ2-1; TRBD2 aligns across 12 bases. The CDR3 is 15 amino acids. Per the germline V gene, CDR1 is MNHEY and CDR2 is SVGEGT. The trim removed 5 bases at V and 6 bases at J, leaving 5 bases unmatched. CDR3 nucleotides: TGTGCCAGCAGTAGCCCGACTAGCGGGGGCAATGAGCAGTTCTTC. This sequence encodes CASSSPTSGGNEQFF.

The chain combines TRBV2 with TRBJ1-1; tentative D call: TRBD1 (5 bases). The V gene's germline CDR1 is SNHLY and CDR2 FYNNEI. Deletions cut 2 bases from V and 1 base from J, with 5 bases between. This CDR3 contains 13 residues. The CDR3 region is CASSEQGNTEAFF. CDR3 coding DNA: TGTGCCAGCAGTGAACAGGGGAACACTGAAGCTTTCTTT.

Worth noting for this clone: The sample carries other DNA sequences with the same CDR3. The CDR3 spells CASSLGLDNEQFF. DNA for the CDR3: TGTGCCAGCAGCTTGGGACTAGACAATGAGCAGTTCTTC. The gene calls are TRBV7-8 and TRBJ2-1; 8 nucleotides agree with TRBD2. CDR1 and CDR2 (germline): SGHVS, FQNEAQ. The CDR3 sequence is 13 residues long. The trim removed 3 bases at V and 5 bases at J, leaving 0 bases unmatched.

This clone has a handful of counts. The CDR3 DNA sequence: TGTGCCTGGAGCCACACGAACACTGAAGCTTTCTTT. Its protein product is CAWSHTNTEAFF. V usage is TRBV30 and J usage is TRBJ1-1; D call uncertain. The CDR3 totals 12 residues. V was shortened by 3 bases and J by 1 base, with 6 bases between the two germline ends. CDR1 is GTSNPN and CDR2 is SVGIG in the germline V gene (reference sequence).

V usage is TRBV15 and J usage is TRBJ2-3; 12 bases align to TRBD2. CDR3 length: 17 amino acids. V lost 0 bases, J lost 5 bases, and 6 bases stayed unmatched. In germline, CDR1 is LNHNV, CDR2 YYDKDF (reference sequence). The CDR3 bases are TGTGCCACCAGCAGAGATGGAGCTAGCGGGGGGGTAGATACGCAGTATTTT. Its translation: CATSRDGASGGVDTQYF.

The chain carries TRBV7-8 and TRBJ1-1; D gene uncertain. This CDR3 is built from 15 residues. CDR1 and CDR2 from the germline V gene are SGHVS and FQNEAQ. Between the trimmed V and J ends, which lost 1 base and 0 bases, there was a span of 9 bases. CDR3: CASSLGARLNTEAFF. The CDR3 nucleotides are TGTGCCAGCAGCTTAGGGGCACGATTGAACACTGAAGCTTTCTTT. The variable domain in full, completed from reference TRBV7-8 and TRBJ1-1, reads GAGVSQSPRYKVAKRGQDVALRCDPISGHVSLFWYQQALGQGPEFLTYFQNEAQLDKSGLPSDRFFAERPEGSVSTLKIQRTQQEDSAVYLCASSLGARLNTEAFFGQGTRLTVV.

The chain has TRBV19 and TRBJ1-1; TRBD1 agrees at 7 bases. Germline trimming cut 8 bases from V and 3 bases from J; bases unmatched to any gene: 6. This CDR3 contains 13 residues. Germline assignment: CDR1 LNHDA and CDR2 SQIVND (reference sequence). CDR3 sequence reads: CASRQGRDTEAFF. The CDR3 DNA reads TGTGCCAGTCGACAGGGTCGGGACACTGAAGCTTTCTTT. Full variable domain (missing parts from reference TRBV19 and TRBJ1-1): DGGITQSPKYLFRKEGQNVTLSCEQNLNHDAMYWYRQDPGQGLRLIYYSQIVNDFQKGDIAEGYSVSREKKESFPLTVTSAQKNPTAFYLCASRQGRDTEAFFGQGTRLTVV.

The chain uses TRBV7-9 and TRBJ1-1, with D maybe TRBD1 (6 bases). Trimming left V 7 bases short and J 1 base short, with 13 bases between. The CDR3 covers 14 residues. Germline V gene lookup returns CDR1 SEHNR and CDR2 FQNEAQ (reference sequence). The CDR3 DNA sequence: TGTGCCAGCACGCACAGGGATCGGAACACTGAAGCTTTCTTT. Protein sequence: CASTHRDRNTEAFF.

The chain recombines TRBV7-8 with TRBJ1-2; the match to TRBD1 covers 10 bases. Germline trimming cut 7 bases from V and 4 bases from J; bases unmatched to any gene: 6. The CDR3 sequence is 14 residues long. Germline V gene sequence: CDR1 SGHVS, CDR2 FQNEAQ. The CDR3: CASTAGTGVYGYTF. The DNA for the CDR3 is TGTGCCAGCACAGCAGGGACAGGGGTCTATGGCTACACCTTC.

The V gene is TRBV30, the J gene TRBJ1-3; TRBD1 is a possible D gene (6 bases). The CDR3 covers 14 residues. Per the germline V gene, CDR1 is GTSNPN and CDR2 is SVGIG (reference sequence). V shed 4 bases and J shed 0 bases, with 10 bases lying between them. CDR3 in DNA: TGTGCCTGGACTCTGACAGGCTCTGGAAACACCATATATTTT. It translates to CAWTLTGSGNTIYF.

The V call is TRBV5-1, the J call TRBJ2-7; D is perhaps TRBD2 (6 bases). V gave up 1 base and J gave up 3 bases, with 11 bases separating them. This CDR3 region has 14 residues. Germline V gene data show CDR1 as SGHRS and CDR2 as YFSETQ. This chain's CDR3 is CASSLSQGGYEQYF. The CDR3 region has the DNA TGCGCCAGCAGCTTGTCGCAGGGAGGCTACGAGCAGTACTTC.

For the CDR3, the DNA is TGCAGCGTAGACTGGGACTCTAGCACAGATACGCAGTATTTT. Translation: CSVDWDSSTDTQYF. This chain connects TRBV29-1 to TRBJ2-3; D may be TRBD2 (6 bases). V was shortened by 6 bases and J by 0 bases, with 13 bases between the two germline ends. The germline V gene has CDR1 SQVTM and CDR2 ANQGSEA. This CDR3 comprises 14 residues.

The chain recombines TRBV14 with TRBJ1-2; D remains ambiguous. This CDR3 has 11 amino acids. Looked up from germline, CDR1 is SGHDN and CDR2 is FVKESK. V shed 5 bases and J shed 4 bases, with 5 bases lying between them. CDR3 nucleotides: TGTGCCAGCAGCTCCGGCTATGGCTACACCTTC. It is translated as CASSSGYGYTF.

The V call is TRBV4-1, the J call TRBJ1-6, with D possibly TRBD1 on 5 matching bases. Germline-derived CDR1 and CDR2 are MGHRA and YSYEKL. The CDR3 has 16 amino acids. V lost 0 bases and J 9 bases, leaving 15 bases between the germline ends. CDR3 bases: TGCGCCAGCAGCCAAGAAGGGTCGGGGGAACGTTCACCCCTCCACTTT. Residues: CASSQEGSGERSPLHF.

The chain couples TRBV7-8 to TRBJ2-3; D might be TRBD1 (5 bases). Per germline, CDR1 SGHVS and CDR2 FQNEAQ. The V and J ends lost 5 bases and 8 bases respectively, with 11 bases between them. CDR3 size: 12 residues. The CDR3 region has the DNA TGTGCCAGCAGCCTCGACAGTCTTACGCAGTATTTT. Protein product: CASSLDSLTQYF.

Only one count was recorded for this clone. The J gene is TRBJ2-3, the V gene TRBV5-1, with a possible D match to TRBD2 (6 bases). V was shortened by 2 bases and J by 1 base, with 8 bases between the two germline ends. Germline CDR1 SGHRS, CDR2 YFSETQ. The CDR3 is 14 residues long. The CDR3 DNA is TGCGCCAGCAGCTTCAGGGAGGGCACAGATACGCAGTATTTT. It yields the protein CASSFREGTDTQYF.

The sample holds one count of this clone. The CDR3 DNA is TGTGCCACCGAGCCCGGCTGGGGCGACACCGGGGAGCTGTTTTTT. Translation: CATEPGWGDTGELFF. J is TRBJ2-2 and V is TRBV15, with D perhaps matching TRBD1 (5 bases). The V gene lost 8 bases and the J gene lost 3 bases, with 16 bases spanning the gap. Germline assignment: CDR1 LNHNV and CDR2 YYDKDF (reference sequence). The length of the CDR3 is 15 residues.

A few counts support this clone. The chain combines TRBV30 with TRBJ1-6; unclear D gene. There are 13 residues in the CDR3. Trimming stripped 2 bases from V and 7 bases from J, with 9 bases between. Looked up from germline, CDR1 is GTSNPN and CDR2 is SVGIG (reference sequence). CDR3 DNA: TGTGCCTGGAGTAGGGAGAAAAATTCACCCCTCCACTTT. This sequence encodes CAWSREKNSPLHF.